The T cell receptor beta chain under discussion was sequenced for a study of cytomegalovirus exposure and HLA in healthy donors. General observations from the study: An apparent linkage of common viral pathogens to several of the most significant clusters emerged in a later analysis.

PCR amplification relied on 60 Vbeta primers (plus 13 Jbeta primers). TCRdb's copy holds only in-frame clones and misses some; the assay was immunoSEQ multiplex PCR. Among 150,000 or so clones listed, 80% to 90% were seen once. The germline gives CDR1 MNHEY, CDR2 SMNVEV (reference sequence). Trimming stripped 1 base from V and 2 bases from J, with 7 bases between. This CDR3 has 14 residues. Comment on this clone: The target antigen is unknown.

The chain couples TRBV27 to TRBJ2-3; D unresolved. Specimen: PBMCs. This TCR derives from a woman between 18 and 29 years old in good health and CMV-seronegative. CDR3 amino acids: CASSLFANTDTQYF. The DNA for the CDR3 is TGTGCCAGCAGTTTATTCGCGAACACAGATACGCAGTATTTT.